This TCR beta chain is drawn from a study of blood T cell repertoires in COVID-19. Overall study context: PBMCs, B-cell-depleted T cells, or T cells provided the cDNA or gDNA that made up the material.

This study enrolled people aged 18 to 89 from 24 US geographic areas. CDR1 and CDR2 from the germline V gene are LNHDA and SQIVND (reference sequence). The CDR3 is 16 residues long. Trimming removed 5 bases from V and 7 bases from J; junction bases left unmatched: 7. Original processing notes: Amplification from reference gene primers served as the basis for estimated nucleated cell counts. Generated by immunoSEQ multiplex PCR, the TCRdb table keeps only in-frame clones and is missing some. The V and J calls and clone size are taken from that table; D and trimming were inferred from the DNA. This sample has about 390,000 clones, with about 86% found just once.

The gene calls are TRBV19 and TRBJ2-1; 14 bases agree with TRBD2. The origin of this receptor is a woman aged 45-65 years who had recovered from COVID-19. The sample taken for sequencing was PBMCs or T cells enriched from blood (not recorded which). CDR3 bases: TGTGCCAGTAGTGGACTAGCGGGGGGCGCACAGAATGAGCAGTTCTTC. Its translation is CASSGLAGGAQNEQFF.